A single sample gave rise to the 18 T cell receptor beta chains below, sequenced in a study of T cells after yellow fever vaccination. TCRdb analysed the 5' RACE reads with MiXCR anew, one entry per CDR3 protein. This table holds about 300,000 distinct CDR3 sequences, approximately 8% found once. The input for sequencing was CD4+ T cells sorted from PBMCs, taken 5 days after the yellow fever booster vaccination. The receptors originated from a man aged 18 to 29 who received the YFV17D yellow fever vaccine.

The V call is TRBV6-6, the J call TRBJ2-7; D call uncertain. With 5 bases removed from V and 3 bases from J, the gap between germline ends came to 11 bases. Germline CDR1 and CDR2: MNHNY and SVGAGI (reference sequence). The CDR3 length is 13 residues. The CDR3 nucleotides are TGTGCCAGCAGTCCGGCCTCATTCTACGAGCAGTACTTC. Its translation is CASSPASFYEQYF.

There are a few counts of this clonotype. The chain is built from TRBV7-9 and TRBJ2-7, with D possibly matching TRBD1 (6 bases). Germline CDR1 is SEHNR and CDR2 is FQNEAQ (reference sequence). Trimming took 9 bases from V and 2 from J, leaving 8 bases between them. The CDR3 spans 11 residues. The chain's CDR3 is CARDRTYEQYV. CDR3 bases: TGTGCCAGAGACAGGACCTACGAGCAGTACGTC.

This clonotype has just a few counts. This chain joins TRBV6-2 or TRBV6-3 and TRBJ2-5, with 7 bases fitting TRBD1. Germline CDR1 MNHEY, CDR2 SVGEGT. The CDR3 is made up of 13 amino acids. J lost 4 bases, V lost 7 bases, and 6 bases had no gene match. Here the CDR3 DNA reads TGTGCCAGCAACGACAGGGTCCCAGAGACCCAGTACTTC. It is translated as CASNDRVPETQYF.

This clonotype was counted only a few times. J is TRBJ2-7 and V is TRBV20-1, with 8 bases aligning to TRBD2. This CDR3 contains 11 residues. Germline CDR1 is DFQATT and CDR2 is SNEGSKA (reference sequence). With 3 bases clipped from V and 9 bases from J, the junction kept 4 bases outside the gene matches. CDR3: CSASGGEVQYF. The CDR3 DNA sequence: TGCAGTGCTAGCGGGGGGGAGGTGCAGTACTTC.

This clonotype was recorded at least ten times. The V and J genes are TRBV27 and TRBJ2-3; 8 bases are a match to TRBD2. The CDR3 loop spans 15 amino acids. Germline values: CDR1 MNHEY, CDR2 SMNVEV (reference sequence). Trimming at V came to 6 bases and at J to 0 bases, leaving 5 bases not matched to a gene. This CDR3 is CASRTQRGSTDTQYF. DNA for the CDR3: TGTGCCAGCAGAACCCAGCGGGGGAGCACAGATACGCAGTATTTT.

This clonotype was recorded many times. The chain is built from TRBV7-2 and TRBJ2-1; TRBD2 matches 10 bases. Germline V gene lookup returns CDR1 SGHTA and CDR2 FQGNSA. The CDR3 is 15 residues long. V shed 4 bases and J 1 base; nucleotides not matched to a gene: 1. The CDR3 spells CASSSSGGSYNEQFF. DNA for the CDR3: TGTGCCAGCAGCTCTAGCGGGGGATCCTACAATGAGCAGTTCTTC. The whole variable domain, remainder taken from reference TRBV7-2 and TRBJ2-1, is GAGVSQSPSNKVTEKGKDVELRCDPISGHTALYWYRQSLGQGLEFLIYFQGNSAPDKSGLPSDRFSAERTGGSVSTLTIQRTQQEDSAVYLCASSSSGGSYNEQFFGPGTRLTVL.

The chain combines TRBV6-2 or TRBV6-3 with TRBJ2-1; 10 nucleotides line up with TRBD1. The germline V gene encodes CDR1 MNHEY and CDR2 SVGEGT. The CDR3 totals 16 residues. Unmatched junction bases numbered 8, after V lost 5 bases and J lost 4 bases. The CDR3, as DNA: TGTGCCAGCAGTCAGTACGGGACAGGGGCATACAATGAGCAGTTCTTC. This translates into CASSQYGTGAYNEQFF.

This clonotype was counted ten times or more. CDR3 amino acids: CASSPQTGSYGYTF. The DNA of the CDR3 is TGTGCCAGCAGCCCCCAAACAGGGAGCTATGGCTACACCTTC. The chain recombines TRBV7-2 with TRBJ1-2; a weak D match, TRBD1 (6 bases). Germline CDR1 and CDR2: SGHTA and FQGNSA. The CDR3 covers 14 residues. V lost 5 bases to trimming and J lost 4 bases, with 14 bases between them.

V gene TRBV4-1 combines with J gene TRBJ2-1; a weak D match, TRBD2 (5 bases). Trimming shortened V by 2 bases and J by 0 bases, and 20 bases separated the two germline ends. This CDR3 is built from 19 residues. The V gene's germline CDR1 is MGHRA and CDR2 YSYEKL. The CDR3 DNA sequence: TGCGCCAGCAGCCAAAGAAGGATCAGGCCGGGAAGCTCCTACAATGAGCAGTTCTTC. As protein: CASSQRRIRPGSSYNEQFF.

This chain uses TRBV12-3 or TRBV12-4 with TRBJ2-5; 8 bases are shared with TRBD1. The CDR3 loop spans 14 amino acids. V lost 7 bases and J lost 4; bases outside the gene matches: 8. The CDR3 nucleotides are TGTGCCAGCACCCCACCCAGGGGGCGAGAGACCCAGTACTTC. Protein: CASTPPRGRETQYF.

The chain carries TRBV19 and TRBJ2-1; D possibly corresponds to TRBD2 (5 bases). The germline V and J ends were trimmed by 3 bases and 5 bases, with 20 bases remaining between them. Looked up from germline, CDR1 is LNHDA and CDR2 is SQIVND (reference sequence). This CDR3 comprises 17 residues. The CDR3 DNA sequence: TGTGCCAGTAGTATGTCGTATCGGTACGGGGATAACAATGAGCAGTTCTTC. Its protein is CASSMSYRYGDNNEQFF.

V gene TRBV11-2 combines with J gene TRBJ2-3, with 9 positions matching TRBD2. Germline loops: CDR1 SGHAT, CDR2 FQNNGV. The ends lost 3 bases at V and 8 bases at J; junction bases unmatched: 12. The CDR3 runs 16 residues. In DNA, the CDR3 is TGTGCCAGCAGCTTCGGTAGCGGGGGAAAATGGGGTACGCAGTATTTT. Its protein product is CASSFGSGGKWGTQYF. The whole variable domain, remainder taken from reference TRBV11-2 and TRBJ2-3, is EAGVAQSPRYKIIEKRQSVAFWCNPISGHATLYWYQQILGQGPKLLIQFQNNGVVDDSQLPKDRFSAERLKGVDSTLKIQPAKLEDSAVYLCASSFGSGGKWGTQYFGPGTRLTVL.

The chain links TRBV11-2 to TRBJ2-3; TRBD2 is a possible D gene (5 bases). CDR3 length equals 15 residues. The germline gives CDR1 SGHAT, CDR2 FQNNGV. The V end lost 6 bases, the J end lost 4 bases, and 17 bases lay between the germline ends. CDR3 sequence (DNA): TGTGCCAGCAGTCCTATCCGGACTTACGCAGATACGCAGTATTTT. It translates to CASSPIRTYADTQYF.

This clonotype was seen a few times. V and J are TRBV29-1 and TRBJ2-5; 7 positions match TRBD2. This CDR3 spans 14 amino acids. In germline, CDR1 is SQVTM, CDR2 ANQGSEA. Trimming took 4 bases from V and 4 from J; bases not matched to a gene: 9. The CDR3 DNA reads TGCAGCGTTGGGGGGGGGAGAGTTGGAGAGACCCAGTACTTC. It specifies CSVGGGRVGETQYF.

A few counts support this clonotype. The chain has TRBV5-1 and TRBJ2-5; possible D gene TRBD2, 6 bases. This CDR3 comprises 14 residues. CDR1 and CDR2 (germline): SGHRS, YFSETQ. V was shortened by 4 bases and J by 5 bases, with 15 bases between the two germline ends. The CDR3 here is CASSVGGGRETQYF. The CDR3 DNA reads as TGCGCCAGCAGCGTGGGAGGCGGCCGGGAGACCCAGTACTTC.

This chain uses TRBV30 with TRBJ1-5; tentative D call: TRBD1 (6 bases). The CDR3 contains 14 residues. Trimming removed 2 bases from V and 4 bases from J, with 12 bases in between. Germline lookup yields CDR1 GTSNPN and CDR2 SVGIG (reference sequence). The CDR3 nucleotides are TGTGCCTGGAGTAGCGGGGGCCCAAATCAGCCCCAGCATTTT. Translated: CAWSSGGPNQPQHF.

The chain recombines TRBV3-1 with TRBJ1-1; D gene unclear. The CDR3 is 13 amino acids. CDR1 and CDR2 from the germline V gene are LGHDT and YNNKEL (reference sequence). Deletions cut 3 bases from V and 2 bases from J, with 7 bases between. The CDR3, as DNA: TGTGCCAGCAGCCAGCAGCTCAACACTGAAGCTTTCTTT. Residues: CASSQQLNTEAFF.

This clonotype was seen a handful of times. V is TRBV20-1 and J is TRBJ2-7; 9 nucleotides agree with TRBD2. Germline CDR1 and CDR2: DFQATT and SNEGSKA (reference sequence). V lost 0 bases to trimming and J lost 4 bases; unmatched junction nucleotides: 10. The CDR3 covers 16 residues. CDR3 amino acids: CSARDPYGRGGYEQYF. DNA for the CDR3: TGCAGTGCTAGAGATCCCTATGGGCGGGGGGGTTACGAGCAGTACTTC.